This TCR beta chain was profiled in a study of response to subunit inactivated influenza vaccine. This clonotype was counted between two and nine times. What it recognizes is unknown. The ends lost 4 bases at V and 5 bases at J; junction bases unmatched: 20. CDR1 is SGHAT and CDR2 is FQNNGV in the germline V gene. This CDR3 contains 19 residues. Each CDR3 protein is one row after TCRdb ran MiXCR on the RT-PCR reads. The table lists about 500,000 distinct CDR3 sequences, 15% to 20% of them singletons. Overall study results and limits: Authors suggested each seasonal influenza vaccination recruits few new T cells.

The rearrangement uses TRBV11-2 and TRBJ2-1; TRBD1 aligns across 7 bases. The specimen comprised CD4+ T cells sorted from PBMCs, sampled around 25 months after vaccination. This TCR came from a man aged 50 to 69 who received an inactivated influenza vaccine. The CDR3 DNA reads as TGTGCCAGCAGCTCCCGCCGAAGACAGGGACGATACCTTAACAATGAGCAGTTCTTC. This translates into CASSSRRRQGRYLNNEQFF.